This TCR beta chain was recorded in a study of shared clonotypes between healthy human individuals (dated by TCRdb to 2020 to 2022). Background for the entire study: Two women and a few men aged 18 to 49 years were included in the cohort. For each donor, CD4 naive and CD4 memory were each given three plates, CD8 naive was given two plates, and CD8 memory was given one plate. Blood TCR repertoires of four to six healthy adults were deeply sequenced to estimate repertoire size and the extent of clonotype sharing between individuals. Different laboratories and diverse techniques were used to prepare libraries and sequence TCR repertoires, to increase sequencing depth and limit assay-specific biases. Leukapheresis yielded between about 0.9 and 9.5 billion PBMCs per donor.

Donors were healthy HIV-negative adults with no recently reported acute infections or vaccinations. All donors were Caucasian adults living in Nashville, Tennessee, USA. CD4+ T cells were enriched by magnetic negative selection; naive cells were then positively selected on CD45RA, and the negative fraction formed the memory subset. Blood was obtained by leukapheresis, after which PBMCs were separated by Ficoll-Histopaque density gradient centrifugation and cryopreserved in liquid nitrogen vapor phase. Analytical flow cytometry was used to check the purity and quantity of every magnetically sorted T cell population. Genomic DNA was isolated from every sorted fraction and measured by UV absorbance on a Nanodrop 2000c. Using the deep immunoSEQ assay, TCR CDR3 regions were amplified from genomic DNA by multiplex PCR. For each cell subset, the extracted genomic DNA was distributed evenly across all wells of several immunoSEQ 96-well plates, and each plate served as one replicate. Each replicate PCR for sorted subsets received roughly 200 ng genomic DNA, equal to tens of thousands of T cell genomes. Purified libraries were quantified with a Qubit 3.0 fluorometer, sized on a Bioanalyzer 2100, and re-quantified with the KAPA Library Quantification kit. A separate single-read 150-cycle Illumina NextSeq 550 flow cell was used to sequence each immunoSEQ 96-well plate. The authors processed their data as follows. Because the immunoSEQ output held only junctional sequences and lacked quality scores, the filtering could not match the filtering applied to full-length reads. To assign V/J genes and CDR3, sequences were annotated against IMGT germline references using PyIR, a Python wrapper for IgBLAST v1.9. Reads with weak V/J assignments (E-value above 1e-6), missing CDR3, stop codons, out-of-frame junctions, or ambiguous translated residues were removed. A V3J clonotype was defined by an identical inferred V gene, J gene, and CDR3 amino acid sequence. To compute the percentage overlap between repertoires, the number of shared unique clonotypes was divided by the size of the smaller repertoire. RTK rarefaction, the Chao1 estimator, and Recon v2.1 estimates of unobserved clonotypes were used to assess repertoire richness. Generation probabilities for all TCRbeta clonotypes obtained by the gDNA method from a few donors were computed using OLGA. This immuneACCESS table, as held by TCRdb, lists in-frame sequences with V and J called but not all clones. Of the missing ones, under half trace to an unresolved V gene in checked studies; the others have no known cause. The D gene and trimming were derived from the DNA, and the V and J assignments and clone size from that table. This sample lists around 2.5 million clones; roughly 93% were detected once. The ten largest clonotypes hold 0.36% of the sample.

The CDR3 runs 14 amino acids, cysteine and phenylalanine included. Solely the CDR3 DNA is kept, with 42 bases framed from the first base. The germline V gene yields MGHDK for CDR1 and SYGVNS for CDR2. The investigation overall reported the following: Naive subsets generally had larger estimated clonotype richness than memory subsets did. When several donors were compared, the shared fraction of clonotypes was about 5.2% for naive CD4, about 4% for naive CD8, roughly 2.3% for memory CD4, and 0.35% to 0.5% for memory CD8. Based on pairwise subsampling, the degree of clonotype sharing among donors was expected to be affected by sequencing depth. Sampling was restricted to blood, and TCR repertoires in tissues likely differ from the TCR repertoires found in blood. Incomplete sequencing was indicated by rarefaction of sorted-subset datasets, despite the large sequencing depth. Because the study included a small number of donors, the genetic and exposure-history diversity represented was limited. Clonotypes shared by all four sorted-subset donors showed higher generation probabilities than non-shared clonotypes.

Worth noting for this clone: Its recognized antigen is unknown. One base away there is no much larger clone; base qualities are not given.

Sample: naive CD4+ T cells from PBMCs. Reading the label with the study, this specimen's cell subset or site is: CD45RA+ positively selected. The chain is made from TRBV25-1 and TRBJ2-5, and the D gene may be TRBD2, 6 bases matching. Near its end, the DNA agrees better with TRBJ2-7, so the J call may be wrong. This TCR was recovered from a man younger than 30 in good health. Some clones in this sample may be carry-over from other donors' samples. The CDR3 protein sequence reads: CASSKLDYDAEQYF. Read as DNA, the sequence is TGTGCCAGCAGCAAACTGGACTACGATGCCGAGCAGTACTTC.